Given below is one T cell receptor beta chain in context. Repertoires were generated with immunoSEQ multiplex PCR, while TCRdb's copy carries only in-frame clones and drops some. The sample carries roughly 48,000 clones, about 83% recorded once. This sample is part of a study of OX40 agonist ivuxolimab in advanced cancers. With 1 base removed from V and 0 bases from J, the gap between germline ends came to 20 bases. CDR3 size: 19 residues. Per germline, CDR1 MGHRA and CDR2 YSYEKL. The rearrangement links TRBV4-1 to TRBJ2-3, with D possibly being TRBD1 (6 bases). Sample: CD4+ or CD8+ T cells sorted from blood, taken in a trial of the OX40 agonist ivuxolimab. The sequence was obtained from an adult with an advanced solid tumor such as melanoma, head and neck, liver or kidney cancer. The CDR3, as DNA: TGCGCCAGCAGCCAAGCAGGGGAAGGAGATCATGGAAGCACAGATACGCAGTATTTT. This encodes CASSQAGEGDHGSTDTQYF.